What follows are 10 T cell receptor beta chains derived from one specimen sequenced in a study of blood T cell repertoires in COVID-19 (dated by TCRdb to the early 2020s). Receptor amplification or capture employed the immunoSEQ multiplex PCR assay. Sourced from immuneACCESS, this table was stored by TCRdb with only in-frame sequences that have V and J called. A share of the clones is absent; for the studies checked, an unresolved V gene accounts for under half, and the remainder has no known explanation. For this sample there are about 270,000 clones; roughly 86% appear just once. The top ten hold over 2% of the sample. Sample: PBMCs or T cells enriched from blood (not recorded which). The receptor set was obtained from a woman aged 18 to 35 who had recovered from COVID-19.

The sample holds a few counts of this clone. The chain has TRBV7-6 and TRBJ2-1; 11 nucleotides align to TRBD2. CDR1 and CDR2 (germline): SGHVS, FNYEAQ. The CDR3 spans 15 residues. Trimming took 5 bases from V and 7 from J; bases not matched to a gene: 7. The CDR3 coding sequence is TGTGCCAGCAGCCTGACTAGCGGGACCCTAAATGAGCAGTTCTTC. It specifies CASSLTSGTLNEQFF.

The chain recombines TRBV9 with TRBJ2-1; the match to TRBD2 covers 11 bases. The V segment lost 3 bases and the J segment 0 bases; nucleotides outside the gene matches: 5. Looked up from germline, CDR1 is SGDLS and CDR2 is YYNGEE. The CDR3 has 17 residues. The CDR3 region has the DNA TGTGCCAGCAGCGGAGATAGCGGGGGGGGCTCCTACAATGAGCAGTTCTTC. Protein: CASSGDSGGGSYNEQFF.

CDR3 residues: CASSRGTSGRTDTQYF. The CDR3 bases are TGTGCCAGCAGTCGTGGGACTAGCGGGCGCACAGATACGCAGTATTTT. The V call is TRBV28, the J call TRBJ2-3; 12 bases fit TRBD2. The trim removed 5 bases at V and 1 base at J, leaving 4 bases unmatched. The CDR3 runs to 16 residues. Germline loops: CDR1 MDHEN, CDR2 SYDVKM.

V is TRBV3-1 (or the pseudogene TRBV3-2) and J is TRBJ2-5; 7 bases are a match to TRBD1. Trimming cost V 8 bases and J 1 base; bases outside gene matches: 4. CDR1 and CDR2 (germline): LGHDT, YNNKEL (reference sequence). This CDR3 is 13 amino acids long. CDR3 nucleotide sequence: TGTGCCAGCGGCGACAGGGCCCAAGAGACCCAGTACTTC. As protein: CASGDRAQETQYF.

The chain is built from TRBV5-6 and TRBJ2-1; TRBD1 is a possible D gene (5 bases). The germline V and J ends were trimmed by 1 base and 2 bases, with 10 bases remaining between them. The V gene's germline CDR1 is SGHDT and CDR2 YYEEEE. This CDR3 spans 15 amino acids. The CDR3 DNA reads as TGTGCCAGCAGCTTGCCCCAGGGCCCCTACAATGAGCAGTTCTTC. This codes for CASSLPQGPYNEQFF.

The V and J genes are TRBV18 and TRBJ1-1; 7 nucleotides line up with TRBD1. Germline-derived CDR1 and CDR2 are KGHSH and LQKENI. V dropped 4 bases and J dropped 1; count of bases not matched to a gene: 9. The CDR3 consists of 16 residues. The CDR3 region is CASSQRQGGRNTEAFF. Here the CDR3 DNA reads TGTGCCAGCTCACAGAGACAGGGAGGTAGGAACACTGAAGCTTTCTTT.

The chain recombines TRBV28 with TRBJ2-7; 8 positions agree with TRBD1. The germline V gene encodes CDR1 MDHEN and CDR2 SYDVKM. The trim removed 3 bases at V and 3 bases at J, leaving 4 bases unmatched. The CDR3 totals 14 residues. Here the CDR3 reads CASSLAGGDYEQYF. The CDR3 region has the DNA TGTGCCAGCAGTTTGGCAGGGGGCGACTACGAGCAGTACTTC.

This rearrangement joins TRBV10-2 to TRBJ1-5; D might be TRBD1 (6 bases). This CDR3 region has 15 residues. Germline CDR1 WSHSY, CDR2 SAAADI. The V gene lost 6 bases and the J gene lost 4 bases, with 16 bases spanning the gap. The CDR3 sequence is CASRDDRYLNQPQHF. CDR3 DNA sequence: TGCGCCAGCAGAGACGACAGGTATCTTAATCAGCCCCAGCATTTT.

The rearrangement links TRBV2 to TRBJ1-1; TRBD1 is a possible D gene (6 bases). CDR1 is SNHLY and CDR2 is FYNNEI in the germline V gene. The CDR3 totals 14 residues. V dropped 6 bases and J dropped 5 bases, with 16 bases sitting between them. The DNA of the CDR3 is TGTGCCAGCAGGGGATGGACAGAGGCGACTGAAGCTTTCTTT. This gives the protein CASRGWTEATEAFF.

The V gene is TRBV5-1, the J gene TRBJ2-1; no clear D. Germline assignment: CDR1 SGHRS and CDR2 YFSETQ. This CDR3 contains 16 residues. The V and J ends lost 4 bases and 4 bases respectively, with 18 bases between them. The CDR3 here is CASSISFSSKYNEQFF. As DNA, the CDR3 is TGCGCCAGCAGCATTAGTTTCTCGTCGAAATACAATGAGCAGTTCTTC.